This T cell receptor (beta chain) was identified in a study of T cells in Graves' hyperthyroidism and ophthalmopathy. This clonotype was found many times. No antigen is known for it. The CDR3 runs to 12 residues. Per the germline V gene, CDR1 is PRHDT and CDR2 is FYEKMQ (reference sequence). V dropped 4 bases and J dropped 6 bases, with 9 bases sitting between them. Amplified TCR beta CDR3 regions came from RNA transcripts. First-round RT-PCR targeting the TCR CDR3 was performed with the HTBI primer set. TCRdb called the multiplex PCR reads again in MiXCR, with one record for every CDR3 protein. The sample has about 260,000 distinct CDR3 sequences; about 15% are singletons. Broader study findings: Among thyroid clonotypes expanded above 0.001, most also appeared in blood.

Diagnoses used clinical symptoms, serum thyroxine and TRAb, thyroid ultrasound and orbital computed tomography. Sequenced: blood. The clonotype was recovered from a woman younger than 30 with Graves' ophthalmopathy. This chain uses TRBV13 with TRBJ1-1; unclear D gene. CDR3 in amino acids: CASSYGPSEAFF. The DNA for the CDR3 is TGTGCCAGCAGCTATGGACCGTCTGAAGCTTTCTTT. Drawing the rest from reference TRBV13 and TRBJ1-1, the complete variable domain is AAGVIQSPRHLIKEKRETATLKCYPIPRHDTVYWYQQGPGQDPQFLISFYEKMQSDKGSIPDRFSAQQFSDYHSELNMSSLELGDSALYFCASSYGPSEAFFGQGTRLTVV.